What follows are 2 T cell receptor beta chains derived from one specimen sequenced in a study of PD-L1 blockade in urothelial cancer. Specified time point: pretreatment peripheral blood. This table comes from immunoSEQ multiplex PCR, and its TCRdb copy is limited to in-frame clones, with some not included. The profile covers around 79,000 clones, with around 85% appearing a single time and more than 6.5% taken by the ten largest. The sample was PBMCs, taken around atezolizumab (anti-PD-L1) treatment. These receptors all stem from a middle-aged man with urothelial cancer.

The chain couples TRBV2 to TRBJ2-7, with a weak D call TRBD1 (6 bases). The CDR3 loop spans 19 amino acids. Germline-derived CDR1 and CDR2 are SNHLY and FYNNEI. Trimming shortened V by 8 bases and J by 0 bases, and 29 bases separated the two germline ends. CDR3 bases: TGTGCCAGCGACACCGCGACAGGCGACGTAGGTCCTTTCTCCTACGAGCAGTACTTC. Its translation is CASDTATGDVGPFSYEQYF.

The chain employs TRBV9 and TRBJ2-3; 9 bases line up with TRBD2. Trimming at V came to 4 bases and at J to 1 base, leaving 7 bases not matched to a gene. Germline values: CDR1 SGDLS, CDR2 YYNGEE. The CDR3 runs to 16 residues. This CDR3 is CASSPTSGLGTDTQYF. CDR3 nucleotide sequence: TGTGCCAGCAGCCCGACTAGCGGCCTGGGCACAGATACGCAGTATTTT. The full variable domain, with the rest looked up from reference TRBV9 and TRBJ2-3, is DSGVTQTPKHLITATGQRVTLRCSPRSGDLSVYWYQQSLDQGLQFLIQYYNGEERAKGNILERFSAQQFPDLHSELNLSSLELGDSALYFCASSPTSGLGTDTQYFGPGTRLTVL.